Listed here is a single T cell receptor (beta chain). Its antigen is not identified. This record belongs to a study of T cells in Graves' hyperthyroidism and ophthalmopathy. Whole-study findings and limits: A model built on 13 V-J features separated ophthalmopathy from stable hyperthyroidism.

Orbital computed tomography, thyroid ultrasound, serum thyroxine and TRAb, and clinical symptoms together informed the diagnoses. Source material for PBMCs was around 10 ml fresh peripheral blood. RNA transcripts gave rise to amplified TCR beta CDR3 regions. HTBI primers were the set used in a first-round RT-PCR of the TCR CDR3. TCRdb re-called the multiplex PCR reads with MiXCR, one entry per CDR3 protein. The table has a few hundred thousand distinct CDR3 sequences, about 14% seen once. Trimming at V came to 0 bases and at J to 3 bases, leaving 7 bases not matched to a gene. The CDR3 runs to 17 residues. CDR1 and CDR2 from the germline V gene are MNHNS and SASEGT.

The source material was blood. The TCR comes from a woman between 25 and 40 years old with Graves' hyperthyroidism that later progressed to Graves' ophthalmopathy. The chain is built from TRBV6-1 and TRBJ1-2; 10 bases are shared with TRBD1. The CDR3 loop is CASSEAGGTGEDYGYTF. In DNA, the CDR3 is TGTGCCAGCAGTGAAGCGGGGGGGACAGGGGAGGACTATGGCTACACCTTC.